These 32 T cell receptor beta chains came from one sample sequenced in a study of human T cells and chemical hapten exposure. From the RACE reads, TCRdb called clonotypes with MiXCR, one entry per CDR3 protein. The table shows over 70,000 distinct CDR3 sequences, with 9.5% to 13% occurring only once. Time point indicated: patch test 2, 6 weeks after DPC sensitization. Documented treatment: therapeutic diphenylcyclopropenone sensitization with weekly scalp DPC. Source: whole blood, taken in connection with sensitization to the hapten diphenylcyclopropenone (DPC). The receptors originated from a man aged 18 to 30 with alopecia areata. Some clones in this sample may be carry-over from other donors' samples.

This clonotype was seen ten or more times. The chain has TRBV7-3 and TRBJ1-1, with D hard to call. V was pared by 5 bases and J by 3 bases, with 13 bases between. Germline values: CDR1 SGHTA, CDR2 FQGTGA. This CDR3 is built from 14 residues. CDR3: CASSVGPGDTEAFF. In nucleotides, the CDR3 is TGTGCCAGCAGCGTTGGACCTGGGGACACTGAAGCTTTCTTT. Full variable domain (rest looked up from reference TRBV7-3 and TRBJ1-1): GAGVSQTPSNKVTEKGKYVELRCDPISGHTALYWYRQSLGQGPEFLIYFQGTGAADDSGLPNDRFFAVRPEGSVSTLKIQRTERGDSAVYLCASSVGPGDTEAFFGQGTRLTVV.

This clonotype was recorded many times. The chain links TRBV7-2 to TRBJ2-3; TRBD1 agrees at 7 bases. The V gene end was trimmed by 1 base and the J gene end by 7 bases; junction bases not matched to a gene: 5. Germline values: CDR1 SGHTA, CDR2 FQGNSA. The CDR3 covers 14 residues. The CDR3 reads CASSLEKTGNTQYF. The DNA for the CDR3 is TGTGCCAGCAGCTTAGAGAAGACAGGGAATACGCAGTATTTT.

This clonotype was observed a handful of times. The CDR3 sequence: CASSSTNGYNEQFF. In DNA, the CDR3 is TGCGCCAGCAGCTCGACCAACGGGTACAATGAGCAGTTCTTC. The gene calls are TRBV5-1 and TRBJ2-1, with unresolved D. Per the germline V gene, CDR1 is SGHRS and CDR2 is YFSETQ. CDR3 length: 14 residues. Trimming pared 3 bases from V and 4 bases from J, leaving 11 bases between.

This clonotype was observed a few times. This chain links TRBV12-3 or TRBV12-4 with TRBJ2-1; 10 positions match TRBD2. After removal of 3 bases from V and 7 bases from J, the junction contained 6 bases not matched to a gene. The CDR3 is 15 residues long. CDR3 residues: CASSFQAGGPNEQFF. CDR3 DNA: TGTGCCAGCAGTTTCCAAGCGGGGGGGCCGAATGAGCAGTTCTTC.

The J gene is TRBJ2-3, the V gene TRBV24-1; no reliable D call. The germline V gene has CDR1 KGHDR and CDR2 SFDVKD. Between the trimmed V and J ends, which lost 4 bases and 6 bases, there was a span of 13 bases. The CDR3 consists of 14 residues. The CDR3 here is CATSDLYYPDTQYF. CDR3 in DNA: TGTGCCACCAGTGACCTCTATTATCCGGATACGCAGTATTTT.

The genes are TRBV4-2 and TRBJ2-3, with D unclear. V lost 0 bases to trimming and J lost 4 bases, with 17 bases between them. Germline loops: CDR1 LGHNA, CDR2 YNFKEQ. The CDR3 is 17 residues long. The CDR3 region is CASSQDPPVLRSDTQYF. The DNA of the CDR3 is TGTGCCAGCAGCCAAGATCCGCCAGTACTACGATCAGATACGCAGTATTTT.

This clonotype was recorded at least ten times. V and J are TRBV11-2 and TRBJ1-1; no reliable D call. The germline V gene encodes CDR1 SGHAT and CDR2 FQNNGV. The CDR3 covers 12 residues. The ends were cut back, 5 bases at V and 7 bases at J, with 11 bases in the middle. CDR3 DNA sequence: TGTGCCAGCAGCCCTTGGACCCTTGAAGCTTTCTTT. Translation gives CASSPWTLEAFF.

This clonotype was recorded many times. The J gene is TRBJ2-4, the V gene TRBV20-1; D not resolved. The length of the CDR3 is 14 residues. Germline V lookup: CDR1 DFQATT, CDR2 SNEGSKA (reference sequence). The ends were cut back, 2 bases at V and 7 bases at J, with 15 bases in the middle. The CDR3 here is CSARTATFMNIQYF. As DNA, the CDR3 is TGCAGTGCTAGAACGGCTACTTTTATGAACATTCAGTACTTC.

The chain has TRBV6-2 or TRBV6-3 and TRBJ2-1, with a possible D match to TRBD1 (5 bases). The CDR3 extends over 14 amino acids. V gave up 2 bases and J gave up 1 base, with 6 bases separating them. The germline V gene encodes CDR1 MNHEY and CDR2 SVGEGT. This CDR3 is CASSYRGSYNEQFF. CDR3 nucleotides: TGTGCCAGCAGTTACAGGGGTTCCTACAATGAGCAGTTCTTC.

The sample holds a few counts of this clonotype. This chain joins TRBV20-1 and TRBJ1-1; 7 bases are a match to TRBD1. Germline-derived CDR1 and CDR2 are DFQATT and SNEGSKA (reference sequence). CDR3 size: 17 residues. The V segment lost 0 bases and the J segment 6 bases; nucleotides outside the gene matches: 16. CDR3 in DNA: TGCAGTGCTAGAGATCCTCAGACAGGGACTTTGGGGGCTGAAGCTTTCTTT. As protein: CSARDPQTGTLGAEAFF.

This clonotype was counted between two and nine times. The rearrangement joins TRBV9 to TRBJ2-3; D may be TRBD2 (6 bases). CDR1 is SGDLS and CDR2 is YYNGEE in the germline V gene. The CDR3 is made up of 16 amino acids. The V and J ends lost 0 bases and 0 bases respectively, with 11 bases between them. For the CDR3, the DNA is TGTGCCAGCAGCGTAGAAAGCGGGCCAAGCACAGATACGCAGTATTTT. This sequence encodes CASSVESGPSTDTQYF. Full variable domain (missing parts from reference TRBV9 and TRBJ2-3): DSGVTQTPKHLITATGQRVTLRCSPRSGDLSVYWYQQSLDQGLQFLIQYYNGEERAKGNILERFSAQQFPDLHSELNLSSLELGDSALYFCASSVESGPSTDTQYFGPGTRLTVL.

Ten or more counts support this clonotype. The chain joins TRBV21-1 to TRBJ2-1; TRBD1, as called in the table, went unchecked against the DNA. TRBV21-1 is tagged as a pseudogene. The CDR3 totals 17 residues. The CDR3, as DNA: TGTGCCAGCAGCACCTCCCCGGGGGGACAGGCGAGCAATGAGCAGTTCTTC. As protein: CASSTSPGGQASNEQFF.

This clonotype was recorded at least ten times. The CDR3 spells CASRRSPGGSYEQYV. The CDR3 coding sequence is TGTGCCAGCAGACGCTCTCCTGGGGGTTCCTACGAGCAGTACGTC. The chain links TRBV6-1 to TRBJ2-7, with D perhaps assigned TRBD1 or TRBD2 (5 bases each). CDR3 length: 15 amino acids. Germline V gives CDR1 MNHNS, CDR2 SASEGT. Trimming shortened V by 6 bases and J by 1 base, and 16 bases separated the two germline ends.

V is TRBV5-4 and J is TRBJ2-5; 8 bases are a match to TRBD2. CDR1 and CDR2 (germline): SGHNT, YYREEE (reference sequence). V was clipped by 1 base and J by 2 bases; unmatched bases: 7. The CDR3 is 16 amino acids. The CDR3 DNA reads TGTGCCAGCAGCTTGTTCCAGCGGGGGATTCAAGAGACCCAGTACTTC. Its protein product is CASSLFQRGIQETQYF. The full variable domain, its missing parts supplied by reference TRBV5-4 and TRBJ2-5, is ETGVTQSPTHLIKTRGQQVTLRCSSQSGHNTVSWYQQALGQGPQFIFQYYREEENGRGNFPPRFSGLQFPNYSSELNVNALELDDSALYLCASSLFQRGIQETQYFGPGTRLLVL.

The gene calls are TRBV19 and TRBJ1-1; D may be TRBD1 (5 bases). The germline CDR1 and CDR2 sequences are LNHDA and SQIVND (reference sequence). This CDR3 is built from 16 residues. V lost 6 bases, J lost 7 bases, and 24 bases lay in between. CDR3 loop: CASRTNAPMGRFEAFF. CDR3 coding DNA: TGTGCCAGTAGAACTAATGCCCCAATGGGACGTTTTGAAGCTTTCTTT.

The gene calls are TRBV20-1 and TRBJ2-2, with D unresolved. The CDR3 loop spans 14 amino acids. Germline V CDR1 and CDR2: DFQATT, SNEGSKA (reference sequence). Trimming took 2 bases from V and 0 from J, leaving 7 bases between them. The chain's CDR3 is CSARWTANTGELFF. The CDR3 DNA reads TGCAGTGCTAGATGGACGGCGAACACCGGGGAGCTGTTTTTT.

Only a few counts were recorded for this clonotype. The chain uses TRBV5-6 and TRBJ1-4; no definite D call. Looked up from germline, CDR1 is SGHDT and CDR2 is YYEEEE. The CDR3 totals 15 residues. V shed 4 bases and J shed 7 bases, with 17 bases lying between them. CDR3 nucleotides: TGTGCCAGCAGCCCTGTCGTAGGGCCCGCTGAAAAACTGTTTTTT. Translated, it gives CASSPVVGPAEKLFF.

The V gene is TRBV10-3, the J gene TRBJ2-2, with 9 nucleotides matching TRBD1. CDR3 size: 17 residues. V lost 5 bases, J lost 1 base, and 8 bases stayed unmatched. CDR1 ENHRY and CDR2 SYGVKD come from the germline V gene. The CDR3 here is CAISRGSGQGNTGELFF. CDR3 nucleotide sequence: TGTGCCATCAGTCGAGGATCGGGACAGGGGAACACCGGGGAGCTGTTTTTT.

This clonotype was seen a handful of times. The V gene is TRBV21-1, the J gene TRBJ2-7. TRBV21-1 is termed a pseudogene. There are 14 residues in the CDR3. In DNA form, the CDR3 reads TGTGCCAGCAGCAAAGGACGGCGGTTGGACGAGCAGTACGTC. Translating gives CASSKGRRLDEQYV.

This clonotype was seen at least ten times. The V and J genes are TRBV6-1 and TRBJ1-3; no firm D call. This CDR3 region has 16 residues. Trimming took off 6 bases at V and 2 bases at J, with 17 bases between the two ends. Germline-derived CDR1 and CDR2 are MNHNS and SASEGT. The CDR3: CASSYGDPPTGNTIYF. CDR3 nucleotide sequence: TGTGCCAGCAGCTACGGGGATCCGCCAACTGGAAACACCATATATTTT.

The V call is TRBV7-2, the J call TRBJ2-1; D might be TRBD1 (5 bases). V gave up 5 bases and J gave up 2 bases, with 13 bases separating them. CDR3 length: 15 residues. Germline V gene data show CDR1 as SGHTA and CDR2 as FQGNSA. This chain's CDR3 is CASSHRGDPYNEQFF. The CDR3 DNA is TGTGCCAGCAGCCATAGGGGCGATCCCTACAATGAGCAGTTCTTC.

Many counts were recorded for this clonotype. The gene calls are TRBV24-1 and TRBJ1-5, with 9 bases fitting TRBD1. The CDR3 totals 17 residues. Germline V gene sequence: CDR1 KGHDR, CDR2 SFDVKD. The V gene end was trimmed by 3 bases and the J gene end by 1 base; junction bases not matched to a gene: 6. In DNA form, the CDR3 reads TGTGCCACCAGTGATCCACGGACAGGGGAGAGCAATCAGCCCCAGCATTTT. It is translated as CATSDPRTGESNQPQHF.

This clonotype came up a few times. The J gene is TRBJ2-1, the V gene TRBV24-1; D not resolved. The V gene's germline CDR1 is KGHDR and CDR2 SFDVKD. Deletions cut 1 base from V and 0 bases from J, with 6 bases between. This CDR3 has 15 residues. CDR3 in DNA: TGTGCCACCAGTGATTTTCCGAGCTCCTACAATGAGCAGTTCTTC. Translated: CATSDFPSSYNEQFF.

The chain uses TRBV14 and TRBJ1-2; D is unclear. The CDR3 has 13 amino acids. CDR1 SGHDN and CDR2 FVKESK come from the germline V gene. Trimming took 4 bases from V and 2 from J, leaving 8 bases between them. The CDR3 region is CASSRSSNYGYTF. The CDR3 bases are TGTGCCAGCAGCCGATCAAGCAACTATGGCTACACCTTC.

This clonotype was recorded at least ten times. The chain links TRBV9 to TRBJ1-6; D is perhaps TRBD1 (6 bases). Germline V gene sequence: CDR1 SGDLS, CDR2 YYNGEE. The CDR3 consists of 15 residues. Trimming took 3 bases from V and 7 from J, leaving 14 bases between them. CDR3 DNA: TGTGCCAGCAGCGGGGGAACAGGGATGAATTCACCCCTCCACTTT. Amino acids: CASSGGTGMNSPLHF. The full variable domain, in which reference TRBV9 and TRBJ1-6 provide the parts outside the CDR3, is DSGVTQTPKHLITATGQRVTLRCSPRSGDLSVYWYQQSLDQGLQFLIQYYNGEERAKGNILERFSAQQFPDLHSELNLSSLELGDSALYFCASSGGTGMNSPLHFGNGTRLTVT.

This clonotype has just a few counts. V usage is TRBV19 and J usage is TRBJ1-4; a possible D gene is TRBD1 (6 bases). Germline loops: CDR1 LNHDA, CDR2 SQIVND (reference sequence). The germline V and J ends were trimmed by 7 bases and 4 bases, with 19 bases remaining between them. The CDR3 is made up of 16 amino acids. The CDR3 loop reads CASKSPIRGGNEKLFF. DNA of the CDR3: TGTGCCAGTAAATCCCCCATCAGGGGAGGTAATGAAAAACTGTTTTTT.

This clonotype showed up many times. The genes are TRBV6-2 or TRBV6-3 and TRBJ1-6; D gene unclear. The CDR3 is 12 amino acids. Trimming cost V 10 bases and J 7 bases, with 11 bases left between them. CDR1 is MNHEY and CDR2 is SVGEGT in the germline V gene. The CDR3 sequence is CAIATRNSPLHF. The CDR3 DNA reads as TGTGCCATTGCGACACGGAATTCACCCCTCCACTTT.

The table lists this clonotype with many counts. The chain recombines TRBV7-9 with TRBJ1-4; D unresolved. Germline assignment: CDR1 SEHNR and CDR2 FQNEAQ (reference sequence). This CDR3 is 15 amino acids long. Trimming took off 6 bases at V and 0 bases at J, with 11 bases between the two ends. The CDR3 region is CASRLGRSTNEKLFF. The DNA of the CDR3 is TGTGCCAGCAGACTCGGACGGTCAACTAATGAAAAACTGTTTTTT.

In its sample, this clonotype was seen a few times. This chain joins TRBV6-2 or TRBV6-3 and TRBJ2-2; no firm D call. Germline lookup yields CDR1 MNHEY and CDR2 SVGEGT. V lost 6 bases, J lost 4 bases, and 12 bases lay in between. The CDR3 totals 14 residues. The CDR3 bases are TGTGCCAGCAGCCAGTCACTAAGCACCGGGGAGCTGTTTTTT. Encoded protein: CASSQSLSTGELFF.

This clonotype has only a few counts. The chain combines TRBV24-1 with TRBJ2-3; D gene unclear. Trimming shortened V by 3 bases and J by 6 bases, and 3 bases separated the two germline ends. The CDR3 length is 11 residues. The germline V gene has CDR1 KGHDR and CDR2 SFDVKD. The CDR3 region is CATSDVDTQYF. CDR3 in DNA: TGTGCCACCAGTGATGTGGATACGCAGTATTTT.

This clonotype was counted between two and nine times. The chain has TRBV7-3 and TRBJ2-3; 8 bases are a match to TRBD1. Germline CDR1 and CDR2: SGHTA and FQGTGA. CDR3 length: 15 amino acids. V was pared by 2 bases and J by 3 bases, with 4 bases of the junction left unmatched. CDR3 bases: TGTGCCAGCAGCTTACAAACAGGGGGAACAGATACGCAGTATTTT. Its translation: CASSLQTGGTDTQYF.

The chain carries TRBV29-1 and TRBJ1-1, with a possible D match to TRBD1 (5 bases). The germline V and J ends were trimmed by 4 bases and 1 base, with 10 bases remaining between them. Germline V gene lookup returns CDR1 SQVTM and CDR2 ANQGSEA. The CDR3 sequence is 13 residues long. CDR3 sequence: CSVAGLRNTEAFF. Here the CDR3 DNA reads TGCAGCGTTGCAGGGTTGAGGAACACTGAAGCTTTCTTT.